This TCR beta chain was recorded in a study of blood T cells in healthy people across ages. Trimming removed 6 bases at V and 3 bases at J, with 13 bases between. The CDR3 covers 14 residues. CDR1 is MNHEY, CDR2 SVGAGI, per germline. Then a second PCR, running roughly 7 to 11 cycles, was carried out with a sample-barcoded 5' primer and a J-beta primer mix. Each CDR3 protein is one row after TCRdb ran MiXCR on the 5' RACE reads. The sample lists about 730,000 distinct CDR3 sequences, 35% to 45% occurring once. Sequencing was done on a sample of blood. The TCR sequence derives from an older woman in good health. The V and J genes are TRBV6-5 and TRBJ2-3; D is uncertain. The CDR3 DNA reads TGTGCCAGCAGGGTCTCGGTGAGAACAGATACGCAGTATTTT. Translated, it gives CASRVSVRTDTQYF.